This T cell receptor (beta chain) appears in the sequencing data of a study of blood T cell repertoires in COVID-19. Study overall: The United States, Italy and Spain provided the acute and convalescent COVID-19 samples.

Each recovered donor of Cohort 3 presented with two negative PCRs, clearance, or symptom resolution. Source study methods: For nucleated cells, counts were estimated from reference gene primer amplification. Repertoires were generated with immunoSEQ multiplex PCR, while TCRdb's copy carries only in-frame clones and drops some. From that table come the V and J calls and clone size; the DNA was used to work out D and trimming. The sample gives around 260,000 clones, 75% to 95% of which show up once; 1% to 1.3% is in the top ten. The source of this sequence is a woman in her 30s who had recovered from COVID-19. The source material was PBMCs or T cells enriched from blood (not recorded which).

Written as DNA, the CDR3 is TGTGCCAGCAGGGGAACAGGGGGCAAATCGGGCAATTCACCCCTCCACTTT. This codes for CASRGTGGKSGNSPLHF. The chain combines TRBV25-1 with TRBJ1-6; 9 bases align to TRBD1. Germline CDR1 MGHDK, CDR2 SYGVNS. The V segment lost 6 bases and the J segment 7 bases; nucleotides outside the gene matches: 13. The CDR3 runs 17 residues. The full variable domain, in which reference TRBV25-1 and TRBJ1-6 provide the parts outside the CDR3, is EADIYQTPRYLVIGTGKKITLECSQTMGHDKMYWYQQDPGMELHLIHYSYGVNSTEKGDLSSESTVSRIRTEHFPLTLESARPSHTSQYLCASRGTGGKSGNSPLHFGNGTRLTVT.